This T cell receptor beta chain was identified in a study of T cells in Graves' hyperthyroidism and ophthalmopathy. RNA transcripts served as the template for amplifying TCR beta CDR3 regions. An initial round of RT-PCR targeting the TCR CDR3 relied on the HTBI primer set. TCRdb processed the multiplex PCR reads anew with MiXCR; each CDR3 protein has one entry. The sample holds around 600,000 distinct CDR3 sequences, more than 12% seen once. The germline gives CDR1 SGDLS, CDR2 YYNGEE. Trimming took off 3 bases at V and 5 bases at J, with 12 bases between the two ends. This CDR3 contains 14 residues. A few counts support this clonotype.

The chain recombines TRBV9 with TRBJ2-1; tentative D call: TRBD2 (6 bases). The sequencing sample was made of blood. This TCR came from a woman between 45 and 60 years old with Graves' ophthalmopathy. Here the CDR3 reads CASSEGDWNNEQFF. The CDR3 bases are TGTGCCAGCAGCGAAGGGGACTGGAACAATGAGCAGTTCTTC.